This T cell receptor (beta chain) was observed in a study of PD-L1 blockade in urothelial cancer. For the study at large: At some point between 2013 and 2015, patients got going on atezolizumab, taking 1,200 mg intravenously every 3 weeks. Blood underwent analysis 3 weeks (second dose) and 6 weeks after treatment began.

Time point given: peripheral blood 6 weeks after treatment start. This CDR3 is 15 amino acids long. V lost 0 bases, J lost 2 bases, and 9 bases lay in between. Germline CDR1 SGHTA, CDR2 FQGNSA. Assay: immunoSEQ multiplex PCR; the TCRdb copy retains only in-frame clones and omits some. The sample records about 30,000 clones, 89% being singletons. The sequence derives from a man older than 75 with urothelial cancer. V and J are TRBV7-2 and TRBJ2-3; D is perhaps TRBD2 (6 bases). Sequenced material: PBMCs, taken around atezolizumab (anti-PD-L1) treatment. The CDR3 region has the DNA TGTGCCAGCAGCTTAGCTGGGGGGTACACAGATACGCAGTATTTT. This translates into CASSLAGGYTDTQYF.